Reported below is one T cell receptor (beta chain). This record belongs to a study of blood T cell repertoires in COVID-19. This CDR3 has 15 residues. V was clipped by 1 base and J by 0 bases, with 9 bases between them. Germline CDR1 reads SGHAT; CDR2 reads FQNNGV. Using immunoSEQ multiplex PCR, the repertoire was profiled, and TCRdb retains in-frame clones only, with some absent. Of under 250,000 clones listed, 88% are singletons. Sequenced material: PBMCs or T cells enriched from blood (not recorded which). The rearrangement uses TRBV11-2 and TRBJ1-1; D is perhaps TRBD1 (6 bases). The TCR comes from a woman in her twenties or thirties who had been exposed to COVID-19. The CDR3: CASSLVKGVNTEAFF. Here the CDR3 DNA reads TGTGCCAGCAGCTTAGTAAAGGGGGTGAACACTGAAGCTTTCTTT.